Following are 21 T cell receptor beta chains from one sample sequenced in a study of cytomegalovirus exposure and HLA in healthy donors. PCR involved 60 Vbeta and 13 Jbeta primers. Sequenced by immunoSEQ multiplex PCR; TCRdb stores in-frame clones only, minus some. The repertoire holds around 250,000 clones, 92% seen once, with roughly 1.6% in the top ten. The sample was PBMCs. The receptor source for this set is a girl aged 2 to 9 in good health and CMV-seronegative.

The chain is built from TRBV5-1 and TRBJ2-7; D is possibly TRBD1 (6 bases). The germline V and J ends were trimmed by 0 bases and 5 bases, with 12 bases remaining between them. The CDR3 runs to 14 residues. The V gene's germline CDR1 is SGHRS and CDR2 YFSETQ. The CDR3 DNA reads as TGCGCCAGCAGCTTGGATAGGGCAGGGGACGAGCAGTACTTC. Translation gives CASSLDRAGDEQYF.

The CDR3 DNA reads as TGTGCCAGCAGCCAAGCCAGCGAGCAGTACTTC. Amino acids: CASSQASEQYF. The chain recombines TRBV14 with TRBJ2-7; D uncertain. Deletions cut 1 base from V and 6 bases from J, with 4 bases between. CDR1 SGHDN and CDR2 FVKESK come from the germline V gene. The CDR3 sequence is 11 residues long.

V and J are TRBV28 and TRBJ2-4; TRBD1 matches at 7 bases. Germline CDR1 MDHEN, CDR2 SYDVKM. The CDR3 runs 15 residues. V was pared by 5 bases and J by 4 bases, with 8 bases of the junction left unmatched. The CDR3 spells CASSPPTGIKNIQYF. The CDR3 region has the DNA TGTGCCAGCAGTCCCCCGACAGGGATAAAAAACATTCAGTACTTC.

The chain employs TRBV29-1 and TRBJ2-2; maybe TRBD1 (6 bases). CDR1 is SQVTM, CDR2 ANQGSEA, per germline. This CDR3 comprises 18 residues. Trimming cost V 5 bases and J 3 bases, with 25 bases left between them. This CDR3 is CSVRIDGDRFEYTGELFF. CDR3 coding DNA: TGCAGCGTTCGAATCGACGGCGACAGGTTCGAATACACCGGGGAGCTGTTTTTT.

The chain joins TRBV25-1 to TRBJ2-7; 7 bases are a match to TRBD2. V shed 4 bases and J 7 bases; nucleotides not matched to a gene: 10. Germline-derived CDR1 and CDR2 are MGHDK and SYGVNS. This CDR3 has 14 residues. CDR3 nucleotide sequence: TGTGCCAGCAGTGTCGAGCGGGGTGGTTGGGAGCAGTACTTC. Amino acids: CASSVERGGWEQYF.

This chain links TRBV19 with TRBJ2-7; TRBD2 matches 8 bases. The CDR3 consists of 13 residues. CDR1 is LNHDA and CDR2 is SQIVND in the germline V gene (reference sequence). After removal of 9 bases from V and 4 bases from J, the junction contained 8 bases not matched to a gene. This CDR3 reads CASASSGGYEQYF. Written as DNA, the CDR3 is TGTGCCAGCGCGAGCAGCGGGGGTTACGAGCAGTACTTC.

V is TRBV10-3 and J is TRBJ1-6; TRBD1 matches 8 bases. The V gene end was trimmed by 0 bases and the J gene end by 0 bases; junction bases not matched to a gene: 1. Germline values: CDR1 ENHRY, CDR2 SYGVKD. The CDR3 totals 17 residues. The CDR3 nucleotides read TGTGCCATCAGTGAGTCTACAGGGGGCTCCTATAATTCACCCCTCCACTTT. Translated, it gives CAISESTGGSYNSPLHF.

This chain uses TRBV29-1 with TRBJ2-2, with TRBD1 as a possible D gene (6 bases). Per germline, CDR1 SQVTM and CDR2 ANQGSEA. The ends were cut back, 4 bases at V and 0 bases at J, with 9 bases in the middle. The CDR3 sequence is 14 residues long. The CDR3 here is CSVGGQSNTGELFF. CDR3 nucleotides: TGCAGCGTTGGGGGGCAGTCGAACACCGGGGAGCTGTTTTTT.

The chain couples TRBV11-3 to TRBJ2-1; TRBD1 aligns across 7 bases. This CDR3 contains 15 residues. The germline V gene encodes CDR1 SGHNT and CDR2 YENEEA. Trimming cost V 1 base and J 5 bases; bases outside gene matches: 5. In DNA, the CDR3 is TGTGCCAGCAGCTTAGCCAGGGGGTTTAACAATGAGCAGTTCTTC. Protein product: CASSLARGFNNEQFF.

CDR3 region: CASSGGLETQYF. The CDR3 bases are TGTGCCAGCAGCGGGGGACTCGAGACCCAGTACTTC. This sequence joins TRBV6-6 and TRBJ2-5; maybe TRBD2 (6 bases). CDR3 size: 12 residues. The germline V gene has CDR1 MNHNY and CDR2 SVGAGI (reference sequence). The V end was cut by 6 bases, the J end by 5 bases, with 10 bases between.

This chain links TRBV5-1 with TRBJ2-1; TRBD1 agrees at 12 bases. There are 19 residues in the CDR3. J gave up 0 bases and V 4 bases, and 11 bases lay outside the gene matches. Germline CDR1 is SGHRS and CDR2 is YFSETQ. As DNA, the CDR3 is TGCGCCAGCAGCAGCGGGACAGGGGGCGGTGGGAGCTCCTACAATGAGCAGTTCTTC. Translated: CASSSGTGGGGSSYNEQFF.

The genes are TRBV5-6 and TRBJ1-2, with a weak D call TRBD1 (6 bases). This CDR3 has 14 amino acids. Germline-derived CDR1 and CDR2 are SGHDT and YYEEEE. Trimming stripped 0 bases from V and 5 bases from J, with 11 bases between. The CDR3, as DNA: TGTGCCAGCAGCTTGGGGCGGACAGCTTATGGCTACACCTTC. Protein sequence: CASSLGRTAYGYTF.

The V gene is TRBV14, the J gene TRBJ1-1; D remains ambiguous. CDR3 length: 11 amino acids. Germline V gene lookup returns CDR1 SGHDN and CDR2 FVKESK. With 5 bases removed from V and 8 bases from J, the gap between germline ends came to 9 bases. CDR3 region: CASSGRGEAFF. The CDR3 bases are TGTGCCAGCAGCGGACGAGGGGAAGCTTTCTTT.

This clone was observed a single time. DNA of the CDR3: TGTGCCAGCAGCTTTGTCTCCTCCTACGAGCAGTACTTC. Translation: CASSFVSSYEQYF. The rearrangement links TRBV7-9 to TRBJ2-7; D unclear. The CDR3 extends over 13 amino acids. Trimming took off 3 bases at V and 0 bases at J, with 6 bases between the two ends. The germline V gene has CDR1 SEHNR and CDR2 FQNEAQ (reference sequence). Drawing the rest from reference TRBV7-9 and TRBJ2-7, the complete variable domain is DTGVSQNPRHKITKRGQNVTFRCDPISEHNRLYWYRQTLGQGPEFLTYFQNEAQLEKSRLLSDRFSAERPKGSFSTLEIQRTEQGDSAMYLCASSFVSSYEQYFGPGTRLTVT.

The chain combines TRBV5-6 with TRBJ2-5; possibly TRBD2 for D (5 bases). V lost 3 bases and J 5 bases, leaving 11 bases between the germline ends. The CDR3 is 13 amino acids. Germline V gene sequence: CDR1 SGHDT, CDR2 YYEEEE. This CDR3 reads CASSSGSGETQYF. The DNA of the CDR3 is TGTGCCAGCAGCTCTGGGTCGGGGGAGACCCAGTACTTC.

The chain's CDR3 is CSGRGAGTDTQYF. CDR3 DNA sequence: TGCAGCGGGCGAGGGGCGGGAACAGATACGCAGTATTTT. The rearrangement joins TRBV29-1 to TRBJ2-3; D is perhaps TRBD2 (6 bases). The CDR3 covers 13 residues. Trimming pared 7 bases from V and 3 bases from J, leaving 14 bases between. Germline V gene data show CDR1 as SQVTM and CDR2 as ANQGSEA.

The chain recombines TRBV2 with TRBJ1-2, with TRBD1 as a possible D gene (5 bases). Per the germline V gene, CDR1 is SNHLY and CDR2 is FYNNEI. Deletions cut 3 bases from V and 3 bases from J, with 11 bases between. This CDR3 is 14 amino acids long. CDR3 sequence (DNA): TGTGCCAGCAGTGACAGGGTGGGCGACTATGGCTACACCTTC. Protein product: CASSDRVGDYGYTF.

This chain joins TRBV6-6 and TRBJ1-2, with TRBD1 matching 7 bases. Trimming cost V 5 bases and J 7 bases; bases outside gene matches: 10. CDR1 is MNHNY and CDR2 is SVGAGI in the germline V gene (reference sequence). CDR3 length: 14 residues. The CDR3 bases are TGTGCCAGCAGTGCCCAGTCAGGGGGTGGTGGCTACACCTTC. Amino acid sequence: CASSAQSGGGGYTF.

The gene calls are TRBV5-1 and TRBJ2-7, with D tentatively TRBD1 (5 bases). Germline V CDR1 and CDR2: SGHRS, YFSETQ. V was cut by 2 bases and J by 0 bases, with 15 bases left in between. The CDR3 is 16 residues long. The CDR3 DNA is TGCGCCAGCAGCTTAAAAGGGGCACAAAGCTCCTACGAGCAGTACTTC. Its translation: CASSLKGAQSSYEQYF.

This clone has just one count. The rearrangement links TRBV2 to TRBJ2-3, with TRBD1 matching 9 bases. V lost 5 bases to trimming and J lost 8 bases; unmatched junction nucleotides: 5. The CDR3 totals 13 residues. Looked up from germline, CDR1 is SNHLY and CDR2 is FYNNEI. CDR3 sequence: CASSRDREGTQYF. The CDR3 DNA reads TGTGCCAGCAGTCGGGACAGGGAGGGTACGCAGTATTTT.

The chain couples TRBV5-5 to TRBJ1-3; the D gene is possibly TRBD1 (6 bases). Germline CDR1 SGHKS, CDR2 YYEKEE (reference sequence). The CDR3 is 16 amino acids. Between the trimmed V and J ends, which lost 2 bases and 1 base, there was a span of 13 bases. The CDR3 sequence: CASSFTAQGSGNTIYF. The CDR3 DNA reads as TGTGCCAGCAGCTTCACTGCACAGGGATCTGGAAACACCATATATTTT.